One T cell receptor beta chain is described in this entry. These data come from a study of response to subunit inactivated influenza vaccine. This CDR3 is 14 amino acids long. Germline V gives CDR1 LGHNA, CDR2 YNFKEQ. V was clipped by 2 bases and J by 8 bases, with 15 bases between them. TCRdb analysed the RT-PCR reads with MiXCR anew, one entry per CDR3 protein. The repertoire consists of about 570,000 distinct CDR3 sequences, with about 11% occurring once and the leading ten covering approximately 11%. These data are also associated with another study on T cells expressing NK-cell markers. From that report: The authors generated TCR beta cDNA through 5'RACE template switching with UMIs. Several of the experiments relied on an anti-gamma-delta TCR antibody so that only alpha-beta TCR T cells were sorted. A handful of donors likewise had their CD3+CD56-NKG2C+ fraction led by these clonotypes.

This material consisted of PBMCs from blood, taken on the day of vaccination. This TCR derives from a man aged 45-65 years who received an inactivated influenza vaccine. The genes are TRBV4-2 and TRBJ1-1; D might be TRBD1 (5 bases). The CDR3 here is CASSQNHPGLEAFF. In DNA, the CDR3 is TGTGCCAGCAGCCAAAACCACCCAGGGCTGGAAGCTTTCTTT.